This TCR beta chain appears in the sequencing data of a study of OX40 agonist ivuxolimab in advanced cancers. Turning to the study itself: Hepatocellular carcinoma, melanoma, renal cell or head and neck cancer affected the dose-escalation patients. Earlier anti-PD-1, anti-PD-L1 or anti-CTLA-4 therapy was permitted; 30% to 45% had received some. Notes on the study in general: Certain nonresponding patients likewise had low normalized T-cell clonal expansion.

At baseline, cycle 4 day 1, and cycle 7 day 1, blood was sampled. The CDR3 has 15 residues. Germline values: CDR1 LGHNA, CDR2 YNFKEQ. V shed 0 bases and J shed 5 bases, with 13 bases lying between them. Notes on this clone: Its antigen is unknown.

The assay was immunoSEQ multiplex PCR, and TCRdb's table has in-frame clones only and misses some. This sample has tens of thousands of clones, with about 88% found just once. This TCR came from an adult with an advanced solid tumor such as melanoma, head and neck, liver or kidney cancer. The V and J genes are TRBV4-2 and TRBJ2-5; tentatively, D is TRBD1 (5 bases). The sample consisted of CD4+ or CD8+ T cells sorted from blood, taken in a trial of the OX40 agonist ivuxolimab. CDR3 sequence (DNA): TGTGCCAGCAGCCAAGACAGGACAACAAAGGAGACCCAGTACTTC. Amino acids: CASSQDRTTKETQYF.